This T cell receptor beta chain was obtained from a study of blood T cell repertoires in COVID-19. Study details: In each case, the material was cDNA or gDNA derived from T cells, B-cell-depleted T cells, or PBMCs.

Method: immunoSEQ multiplex PCR; TCRdb's copy keeps in-frame clones and lacks some. The sample lists roughly 340,000 clones, around 87% occurring once. The study drew participants aged about 18 to 90 years from 20 to 30 US areas. Participant reports of clinical history set cohort assignment. Before being deemed recovered, Cohort 3 donors had two negative PCRs, clearance, or symptom resolution. Sequencing was carried out using PBMCs or T cells enriched from blood (not recorded which). The receptor's source is a man aged 18 to 35 who had recovered from COVID-19.

The CDR3 bases are TGCGCCAGCAGCTTGAACAGCAATGAGCAGTTCTTC. Residues: CASSLNSNEQFF. V usage is TRBV5-1 and J usage is TRBJ2-1; D unresolved. V was shortened by 1 base and J by 6 bases, with 5 bases between the two germline ends. CDR3 length: 12 amino acids. Germline CDR1 SGHRS, CDR2 YFSETQ.